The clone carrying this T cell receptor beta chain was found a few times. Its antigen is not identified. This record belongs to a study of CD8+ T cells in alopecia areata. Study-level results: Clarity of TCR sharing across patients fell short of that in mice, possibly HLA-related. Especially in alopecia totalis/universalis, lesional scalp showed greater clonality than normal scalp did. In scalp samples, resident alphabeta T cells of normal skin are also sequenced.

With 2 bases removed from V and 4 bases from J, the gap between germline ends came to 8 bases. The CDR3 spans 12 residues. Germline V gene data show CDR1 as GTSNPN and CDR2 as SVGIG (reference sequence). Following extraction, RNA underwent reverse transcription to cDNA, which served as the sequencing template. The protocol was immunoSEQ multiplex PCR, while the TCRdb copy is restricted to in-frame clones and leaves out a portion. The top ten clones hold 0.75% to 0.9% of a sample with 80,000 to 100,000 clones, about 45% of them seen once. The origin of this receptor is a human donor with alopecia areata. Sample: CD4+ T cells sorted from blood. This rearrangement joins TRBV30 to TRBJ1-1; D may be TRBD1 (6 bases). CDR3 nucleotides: TGTGCCTGGAGTAGGGGGGGCACTGAAGCTTTCTTT. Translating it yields CAWSRGGTEAFF.